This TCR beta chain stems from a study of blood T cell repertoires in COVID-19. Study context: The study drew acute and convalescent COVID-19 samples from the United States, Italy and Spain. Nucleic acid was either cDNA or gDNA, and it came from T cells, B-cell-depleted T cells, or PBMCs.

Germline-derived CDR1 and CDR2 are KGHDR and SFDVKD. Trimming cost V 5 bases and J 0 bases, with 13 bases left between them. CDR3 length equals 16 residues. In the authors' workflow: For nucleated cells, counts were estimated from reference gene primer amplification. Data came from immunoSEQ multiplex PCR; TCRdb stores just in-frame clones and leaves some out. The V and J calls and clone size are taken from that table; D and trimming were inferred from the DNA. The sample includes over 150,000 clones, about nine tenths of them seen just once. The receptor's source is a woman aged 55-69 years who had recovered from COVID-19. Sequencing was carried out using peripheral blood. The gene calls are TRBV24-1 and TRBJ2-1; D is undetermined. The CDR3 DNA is TGTGCCACCAGTGGCTATAGTGGGCCCTCCTACAATGAGCAGTTCTTC. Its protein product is CATSGYSGPSYNEQFF.